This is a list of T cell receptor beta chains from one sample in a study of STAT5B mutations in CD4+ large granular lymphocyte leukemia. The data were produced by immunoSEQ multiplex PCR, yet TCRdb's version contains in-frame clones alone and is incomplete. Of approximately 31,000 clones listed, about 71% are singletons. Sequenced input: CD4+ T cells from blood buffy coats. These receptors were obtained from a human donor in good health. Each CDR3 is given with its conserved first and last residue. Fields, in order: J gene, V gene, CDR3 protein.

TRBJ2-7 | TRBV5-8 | CASSLAWNYEQYF
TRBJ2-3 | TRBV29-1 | CSVGLAGATDTQYF
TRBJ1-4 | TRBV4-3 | CASSSILDTRNEKLFF
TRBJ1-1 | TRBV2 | CASSERGAGYTEAFF
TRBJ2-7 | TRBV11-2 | CASSSISRGTYEQYF
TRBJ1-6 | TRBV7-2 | CASSTGRTVNSPLHF
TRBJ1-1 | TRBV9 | CASSVGIGLRNTEAFF
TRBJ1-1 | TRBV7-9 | CASSSPYQGAEAFF
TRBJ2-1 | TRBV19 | CASSIDPRGPQAQFF
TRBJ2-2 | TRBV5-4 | CASSLRTGENTGELFF
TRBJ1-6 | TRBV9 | CASSVAPLDRRSYNSPLHF
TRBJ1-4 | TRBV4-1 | CASSQTGTGNEKLFF
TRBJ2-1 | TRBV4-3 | CASSAGTSGDILREGQFF
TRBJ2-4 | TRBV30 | CAWGQGLAKNIQYF
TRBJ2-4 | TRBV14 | CASSQTNRESIQYF
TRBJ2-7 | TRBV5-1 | CASSLMTGVYEQYF